This entry lists 14 T cell receptor beta chains sequenced from one sample in a study of cytomegalovirus exposure and HLA in healthy donors. 13 Jbeta primers and 60 Vbeta primers were used for the PCR. This table comes from immunoSEQ multiplex PCR, and its TCRdb copy is limited to in-frame clones, with some not included. The table lists 200,000 or so clones, about four fifths of them singletons. Material for sequencing was PBMCs. The receptors were sampled from a male donor in good health and CMV-seropositive.

This clone was seen just once. V and J are TRBV27 and TRBJ2-2; D gene uncertain. The V end was cut by 2 bases, the J end by 4 bases, with 8 bases between. The length of the CDR3 is 14 residues. The germline V gene encodes CDR1 MNHEY and CDR2 SMNVEV (reference sequence). CDR3 sequence: CASSLTVPTGELFF. The CDR3 bases are TGTGCCAGCAGTTTAACGGTTCCCACCGGGGAGCTGTTTTTT.

The chain carries TRBV9 and TRBJ1-5; no clear D. The CDR3 extends over 12 amino acids. The germline V and J ends were trimmed by 4 bases and 10 bases, with 12 bases remaining between them. Per germline, CDR1 SGDLS and CDR2 YYNGEE. CDR3 sequence reads: CASSPGSGPQHF. As DNA, the CDR3 is TGTGCCAGCAGCCCGGGGTCTGGCCCCCAGCATTTT.

This chain links TRBV18 with TRBJ1-6, with TRBD1 matching over 11 bases. Germline V CDR1 and CDR2: KGHSH, LQKENI. With V trimmed by 3 bases and J by 8 bases, 3 bases remained unmatched. The CDR3 has 15 amino acids. CDR3 in amino acids: CASSPGQGAYSPLHF. The CDR3, as DNA: TGTGCCAGCTCACCCGGACAGGGGGCGTATTCACCCCTCCACTTT.

J is TRBJ1-2 and V is TRBV19; tentatively, D is TRBD1 (5 bases). Trimming removed 9 bases from V and 8 bases from J, with 19 bases in between. The length of the CDR3 is 13 residues. In germline, CDR1 is LNHDA, CDR2 SQIVND (reference sequence). CDR3 coding DNA: TGTGCCAGCAGTCGCAGGGTGGAGAGAGGCTACACCTTC. Translated, it gives CASSRRVERGYTF.

V usage is TRBV11-3 and J usage is TRBJ2-5; 7 bases line up with TRBD1. The CDR3 extends over 17 amino acids. With V trimmed by 0 bases and J by 0 bases, 7 bases remained unmatched. From germline, CDR1 is SGHNT and CDR2 YENEEA. The CDR3 sequence: CASSLDRRDRDQETQYF. The DNA of the CDR3 is TGTGCCAGCAGCTTAGATAGGAGAGACAGGGACCAAGAGACCCAGTACTTC.

The genes are TRBV9 and TRBJ1-5; D perhaps matches TRBD1 (5 bases). The germline V gene encodes CDR1 SGDLS and CDR2 YYNGEE. This CDR3 comprises 15 residues. V gave up 0 bases and J gave up 7 bases, with 14 bases separating them. CDR3 residues: CASSVGQGMGQPQHF. The CDR3 nucleotides read TGTGCCAGCAGCGTAGGGCAGGGTATGGGGCAGCCCCAGCATTTT.

The rearrangement uses TRBV6-1 and TRBJ2-2; possible D gene TRBD1, 6 bases. Germline loops: CDR1 MNHNS, CDR2 SASEGT. Trimming stripped 6 bases from V and 6 bases from J, with 17 bases between. CDR3 size: 15 residues. CDR3 protein: CASRVTGFVPGELFF. CDR3 bases: TGTGCCAGCAGGGTTACAGGGTTCGTCCCCGGGGAGCTGTTTTTT.

As concerns this clone: Other DNA sequences in this sample translate to the same CDR3. The rearrangement uses TRBV7-6 and TRBJ2-1; 7 nucleotides line up with TRBD1. Trimming cost V 7 bases and J 0 bases; bases outside gene matches: 9. CDR3 length equals 16 residues. Germline CDR1 SGHVS, CDR2 FNYEAQ. CDR3 loop: CASTTGQTSSYNEQFF. The CDR3 region has the DNA TGTGCCAGCACGACGGGACAGACGAGCTCCTACAATGAGCAGTTCTTC.

This clone was picked up a small number of times. The gene calls are TRBV5-1 and TRBJ1-2; a possible D gene is TRBD1 (5 bases). This CDR3 has 16 amino acids. The germline gives CDR1 SGHRS, CDR2 YFSETQ. The V end lost 0 bases, the J end lost 2 bases, and 14 bases lay between the germline ends. Written as DNA, the CDR3 is TGCGCCAGCAGCTTGGGGACACCCGGATCCAACTATGGCTACACCTTC. This gives the protein CASSLGTPGSNYGYTF.

This clone turned up a few times. The rearrangement links TRBV5-1 to TRBJ2-7; 8 nucleotides agree with TRBD2. The CDR3 has 15 residues. Germline V gene data show CDR1 as SGHRS and CDR2 as YFSETQ. With 4 bases clipped from V and 0 bases from J, the junction kept 6 bases outside the gene matches. CDR3 amino acids: CASSPGGGGSYEQYF. In DNA form, the CDR3 reads TGCGCCAGCAGCCCCGGGGGGGGTGGCTCCTACGAGCAGTACTTC.

The rearrangement joins TRBV21-1 to TRBJ2-7; TRBD1, the table's D call, lacks a check against the DNA. TRBV21-1 is assigned pseudogene status. This CDR3 has 12 amino acids. CDR3 residues: CAGLRQNYEQYF. The CDR3 coding sequence is TGTGCCGGTCTTAGACAGAACTACGAGCAGTACTTC.

The rearrangement links TRBV2 to TRBJ2-3, with TRBD1 as a possible D gene (8 bases). Trimming left V 7 bases short and J 12 bases short, with 20 bases between. Per germline, CDR1 SNHLY and CDR2 FYNNEI. The CDR3 has 13 amino acids. CDR3 bases: TGTGCCAGCAACAGGGGGGGGGCGTTTCCTCAGTATTTT. Translation: CASNRGGAFPQYF.

The rearrangement joins TRBV7-9 to TRBJ2-3, with TRBD2 identical over 9 bases. With 1 base clipped from V and 3 bases from J, the junction kept 5 bases outside the gene matches. The length of the CDR3 is 16 residues. Germline CDR1 SEHNR, CDR2 FQNEAQ (reference sequence). The CDR3 loop is CASSLGRGGRTDTQYF. The CDR3 DNA follows: TGTGCCAGCAGCTTAGGGCGGGGGGGCCGGACAGATACGCAGTATTTT.

The count of this clone is one. The rearrangement joins TRBV7-8 to TRBJ1-2; TRBD1 matches at 7 bases. Germline lookup yields CDR1 SGHVS and CDR2 FQNEAQ. The CDR3 loop spans 13 amino acids. V shed 4 bases, J shed 2 bases, and the junction held 1 base outside the gene matches. The CDR3 region is CASSSGQNYGYTF. CDR3 nucleotides: TGTGCCAGCAGCTCGGGACAGAACTATGGCTACACCTTC.